Listed below are T cell receptor beta chains from one sample, sequenced in a study of T-cell memory formation after mild COVID-19. TCRdb processed the 5' RACE reads anew with MiXCR; each CDR3 protein has one entry. This table has about 140,000 distinct CDR3 sequences, approximately 15% appearing once. Specimen: PBMCs or a T cell subset sorted from them (not recorded which). The source of these receptors is an adult woman who had mild COVID-19 (a few samples of this study predate the infection). Cell type and time point are not known. The CDR3 runs from the conserved cysteine through the conserved F or W. A D gene is named only where the DNA matches it firmly. Only part of the rows carry a size: once, few, many, or a class if the clone is expanded.

TRBV3-1,TRBJ1-1,NA,few,CASSPRGSVSEAFF,TGTGCCAGCAGCCCACGAGGTAGCGTATCTGAAGCTTTCTTT
TRBV19,TRBJ2-7,TRBD1,NA,CASSMISDRFKKNTYEQYF,TGTGCCAGTAGTATGATTTCGGACAGGTTTAAGAAAAATACCTACGAGCAGTACTTC
TRBV25-1,TRBJ1-2,NA,NA,CASSELGDGYTF,TGTGCCAGCAGTGAATTAGGGGACGGCTACACCTTC
TRBV7-9,TRBJ2-1,NA,few,CASSSGPHEQFF,TGTGCCAGCAGCTCGGGTCCCCATGAGCAGTTCTTC
TRBV15,TRBJ2-7,NA,many,CATSSLRGSYEQYF,TGTGCCACCAGCAGTCTCAGGGGATCCTACGAGCAGTACTTC
TRBV12-3/TRBV12-4,TRBJ2-3,TRBD2,few,CASSLGGLGGTDTQYF,TGTGCCAGCAGTTTAGGGGGACTAGGTGGCACAGATACGCAGTATTTT
TRBV12-3/TRBV12-4,TRBJ2-1,TRBD2,few,CASTLTRGLAGVMGYNEQFF,TGTGCCAGCACCCTTACAAGGGGACTAGCGGGAGTTATGGGCTACAATGAGCAGTTCTTC
TRBV7-8,TRBJ2-5,TRBD1,many,CASSWTGRFQETQYF,TGTGCCAGCAGTTGGACAGGGAGGTTTCAAGAGACCCAGTACTTC
TRBV5-4,TRBJ1-2,NA,few,CASSLSSQIYGYTF,TGTGCCAGCAGCTTGTCCAGTCAAATCTATGGCTACACCTTC
TRBV5-1,TRBJ2-3,NA,NA,CASSWGRVTDTQYF,TGCGCCAGCAGCTGGGGGCGGGTCACAGATACGCAGTATTTT
TRBV7-8,TRBJ2-3,TRBD2,few,CASSPPGLETDTQYF,TGTGCCAGCAGCCCTCCGGGACTAGAGACAGATACGCAGTATTTT
TRBV6-6,TRBJ1-5,TRBD1,NA,CASLRDRGSNQPQHF,TGTGCCAGCCTACGGGACAGGGGGTCCAATCAGCCCCAGCATTTT
TRBV29-1,TRBJ2-1,NA,few,CSGEGSYNEQFF,TGCAGCGGAGAGGGGAGTTACAATGAGCAGTTCTTC
TRBV12-3/TRBV12-4,TRBJ1-2,NA,NA,CASSPTGVHPHYGYTF,TGTGCCAGCAGTCCGACAGGCGTACACCCTCACTATGGCTACACCTTC
TRBV5-1,TRBJ2-3,TRBD2,NA,CASSASLAVTDTQYF,TGCGCCAGCAGCGCTTCTCTAGCGGTCACAGATACGCAGTATTTT
TRBV7-9,TRBJ2-7,NA,many,CASSLSLAGWPLSSYEQYF,TGTGCCAGCAGCTTATCCCTCGCAGGGTGGCCCCTCAGCTCCTACGAGCAGTACTTC
TRBV20-1,TRBJ2-3,TRBD2,few,CSARSLAGDRTDTQYF,TGCAGTGCTAGATCACTAGCGGGAGATAGAACAGATACGCAGTATTTT
TRBV19,TRBJ2-1,TRBD2,NA,CASSGRTSGAYNEQFF,TGTGCCAGTAGTGGTCGGACTAGCGGGGCTTACAATGAGCAGTTCTTC
TRBV12-3/TRBV12-4,TRBJ2-5,NA,NA,CASSFTGRETQYF,TGTGCCAGCAGTTTTACCGGGCGAGAGACCCAGTACTTC
TRBV24-1,TRBJ2-5,NA,few,CATSDSGSGTQYF,TGTGCCACCAGTGATAGCGGCTCGGGGACCCAGTACTTC
TRBV7-9,TRBJ2-7,NA,NA,CASSYRDANSYEQYF,TGTGCCAGCAGCTATCGGGACGCCAACTCCTACGAGCAGTACTTC
TRBV6-6,TRBJ2-1,TRBD1,NA,CASSYSGQGINEQFF,TGTGCCAGCAGTTACTCGGGACAGGGGATCAATGAGCAGTTCTTC